The 22 T cell receptor beta chains below all came from one sample that was sequenced in a study of PD-1 blockade in classical Hodgkin lymphoma. Repertoires were generated with immunoSEQ multiplex PCR, while TCRdb's copy carries only in-frame clones and drops some. The sample yields about 64,000 clones, roughly 92% seen once. Time point noted: cycle 4 day 1 (C4D1), after around six weeks of nivolumab. Brentuximab vedotin exposure varied among the patients, all of whom had relapsed after autologous stem cell transplantation. The input for sequencing was peripheral blood mononuclear cells (PBMCs), taken before the fourth cycle of nivolumab. The receptors shown here come from a human donor with classical Hodgkin lymphoma.

The chain joins TRBV2 to TRBJ2-5; D call uncertain. The J call may not be correct, given that the DNA end is closer to TRBJ2-7. Germline V gene sequence: CDR1 SNHLY, CDR2 FYNNEI. The CDR3 runs 12 residues. CDR3 region: CASISGLYEQYF. The CDR3 nucleotides read TGTGCCAGCATTTCGGGCCTTTACGAGCAGTACTTC.

The V gene is TRBV5-1, the J gene TRBJ2-5; weak D call: TRBD1 (6 bases). CDR1 and CDR2 (germline): SGHRS, YFSETQ. Deletions cut 1 base from V and 5 bases from J, with 15 bases between. The CDR3 spans 15 residues. DNA for the CDR3: TGCGCCAGCAGCTTGAGGGCGGAAGGGGGTGAGACCCAGTACTTC. Its protein is CASSLRAEGGETQYF.

J is TRBJ2-7 and V is TRBV18; 10 bases match TRBD1. Germline CDR1 is KGHSH and CDR2 is LQKENI. The CDR3 runs to 16 residues. V shed 1 base, J shed 1 base, and the junction held 4 bases outside the gene matches. CDR3 amino acids: CASSPLDRGRSYEQYF. CDR3 nucleotides: TGTGCCAGCTCACCACTGGACAGGGGGAGATCCTACGAGCAGTACTTC.

This chain uses TRBV5-1 with TRBJ2-1; D gene uncertain. Germline CDR1 reads SGHRS; CDR2 reads YFSETQ. The CDR3 spans 13 residues. Trimming removed 3 bases from V and 6 bases from J, with 10 bases in between. CDR3 nucleotide sequence: TGCGCCAGCAGCTCAGGACGTGGCAATGAGCAGTTCTTC. Encoded protein: CASSSGRGNEQFF. The complete variable domain, with remaining parts taken from reference TRBV5-1 and TRBJ2-1, reads KAGVTQTPRYLIKTRGQQVTLSCSPISGHRSVSWYQQTPGQGLQFLFEYFSETQRNKGNFPGRFSGRQFSNSRSEMNVSTLELGDSALYLCASSSGRGNEQFFGPGTRLTVL.

This clone has a handful of counts. This chain's CDR3 is CASSFRRSGETQYF. Here the CDR3 DNA reads TGTGCCAGCAGTTTTCGGCGCTCGGGAGAGACCCAGTACTTC. J is TRBJ2-5 and V is TRBV28; no clear D. V was cut by 3 bases and J by 4 bases, with 12 bases left in between. CDR3 length: 14 residues. Germline CDR1 MDHEN, CDR2 SYDVKM.

This sequence joins TRBV11-2 and TRBJ1-4, with 8 bases fitting TRBD1. Germline lookup yields CDR1 SGHAT and CDR2 FQNNGV. V shed 5 bases, J shed 7 bases, and the junction held 9 bases outside the gene matches. The CDR3 is 15 amino acids. The CDR3 DNA sequence: TGTGCCAGCAGCATCGGACAGGGTGGGAGTGAAAAACTGTTTTTT. As protein: CASSIGQGGSEKLFF.

The CDR3, as DNA: TGTGCCATCAGTGAGTCGAGTGGGGGGCGGCCAGGGGGCTCCTACAATGAGCAGTTCTTC. It codes for CAISESSGGRPGGSYNEQFF. The chain combines TRBV10-3 with TRBJ2-1; perhaps TRBD1 as D (7 bases). Trimming shortened V by 0 bases and J by 0 bases, and 21 bases separated the two germline ends. Per germline, CDR1 ENHRY and CDR2 SYGVKD. The CDR3 is 20 residues long.

The chain carries TRBV7-2 and TRBJ1-1; D is possibly TRBD1 (5 bases). CDR3 length: 14 amino acids. V shed 0 bases and J shed 4 bases, with 9 bases lying between them. Per germline, CDR1 SGHTA and CDR2 FQGNSA. CDR3 DNA sequence: TGTGCCAGCAGCTTAGCGCGGGGGGGCACTGAAGCTTTCTTT. Translating gives CASSLARGGTEAFF.

The chain has TRBV28 and TRBJ2-2, with 10 bases aligning to TRBD2. The CDR3 sequence is 16 residues long. Germline CDR1 is MDHEN and CDR2 is SYDVKM. Trimming took 3 bases from V and 4 from J; bases not matched to a gene: 5. Here the CDR3 DNA reads TGTGCCAGCAGTTTCCCTAGCGGGAGTAGCACCGGGGAGCTGTTTTTT. Translation gives CASSFPSGSSTGELFF.

The CDR3 region is CASSVPWTDTQYF. Here the CDR3 DNA reads TGTGCCAGCAGCGTGCCGTGGACAGATACGCAGTATTTT. V gene TRBV9 combines with J gene TRBJ2-3; D uncertain. Trimming took off 2 bases at V and 3 bases at J, with 7 bases between the two ends. Germline loops: CDR1 SGDLS, CDR2 YYNGEE. This CDR3 region has 13 residues.

V usage is TRBV7-6 and J usage is TRBJ2-3; weak D call: TRBD2 (5 bases). Germline V gene lookup returns CDR1 SGHVS and CDR2 FNYEAQ. Trimming left V 2 bases short and J 4 bases short, with 7 bases between. The length of the CDR3 is 13 residues. CDR3 sequence (DNA): TGTGCCAGCAGCTTATTCGGGGCAGATACGCAGTATTTT. This encodes CASSLFGADTQYF.

V and J are TRBV7-2 and TRBJ2-1, with TRBD1 matching 9 bases. V lost 4 bases, J lost 9 bases, and 10 bases stayed unmatched. The CDR3 has 15 amino acids. CDR1 and CDR2 (germline): SGHTA, FQGNSA. The CDR3 protein is CASSYFDGTGFEQFF. CDR3 in DNA: TGTGCCAGCAGCTATTTTGACGGGACAGGGTTTGAGCAGTTCTTC. Full variable domain (outside the CDR3, taken from reference TRBV7-2 and TRBJ2-1): GAGVSQSPSNKVTEKGKDVELRCDPISGHTALYWYRQSLGQGLEFLIYFQGNSAPDKSGLPSDRFSAERTGGSVSTLTIQRTQQEDSAVYLCASSYFDGTGFEQFFGPGTRLTVL.

This clone has only one observation. The V call is TRBV2, the J call TRBJ2-1; D possibly corresponds to TRBD1 (6 bases). The germline CDR1 and CDR2 sequences are SNHLY and FYNNEI. CDR3 length: 13 residues. V dropped 8 bases and J dropped 0 bases, with 8 bases sitting between them. CDR3 region: CASWDNSYNEQFF. The CDR3 coding sequence is TGTGCCAGCTGGGACAACTCCTACAATGAGCAGTTCTTC.

The chain carries TRBV13 and TRBJ2-3; D is perhaps TRBD2 (6 bases). V was pared by 3 bases and J by 0 bases, with 13 bases between. Germline loops: CDR1 PRHDT, CDR2 FYEKMQ (reference sequence). The CDR3 is 16 residues long. The DNA for the CDR3 is TGTGCCAGCAGCTTGGAAATCCGGGGGAGCACAGATACGCAGTATTTT. This codes for CASSLEIRGSTDTQYF.

The V and J genes are TRBV5-1 and TRBJ2-7; 10 bases align to TRBD2. Germline CDR1 and CDR2: SGHRS and YFSETQ. This CDR3 comprises 17 residues. The junction had 14 bases not matched to a gene; V was cut back by 4 bases and J by 4 bases. CDR3: CASSTSLAGESLYEQYF. In nucleotides, the CDR3 is TGCGCCAGCAGCACTAGCCTAGCGGGAGAAAGTCTGTACGAGCAGTACTTC.

This clone was counted once. The V gene is TRBV9, the J gene TRBJ2-3; 7 bases align to TRBD2. Trimming removed 0 bases from V and 2 bases from J; junction bases left unmatched: 6. This CDR3 has 16 amino acids. CDR1 SGDLS and CDR2 YYNGEE come from the germline V gene. CDR3 coding DNA: TGTGCCAGCAGCGTAGGTCTAGCGGAGATCACAGATACGCAGTATTTT. Its protein product is CASSVGLAEITDTQYF.

The chain employs TRBV27 and TRBJ2-7; weak D call: TRBD1 (6 bases). In germline, CDR1 is MNHEY, CDR2 SMNVEV (reference sequence). V lost 2 bases, J lost 0 bases, and 11 bases lay in between. The CDR3 runs to 15 residues. CDR3 amino acids: CASSLNRVPSYEQYF. The CDR3 bases are TGTGCCAGCAGTTTAAACAGGGTCCCCTCCTACGAGCAGTACTTC.

The CDR3 coding sequence is TGTGCCAGCAGCCCGGGCACCGTGGCAGGGGGCTTCTACGAGCAGTACTTC. Translation: CASSPGTVAGGFYEQYF. This chain connects TRBV4-2 to TRBJ2-7, with TRBD1 matching 8 bases. The CDR3 totals 17 residues. CDR1 is LGHNA, CDR2 YNFKEQ, per germline. V shed 4 bases, J shed 3 bases, and the junction held 14 bases outside the gene matches.

This chain connects TRBV29-1 to TRBJ2-7; the D gene could be TRBD1 or TRBD2 (5 bases each). V shed 0 bases and J shed 6 bases, with 9 bases lying between them. Germline CDR1 and CDR2: SQVTM and ANQGSEA. The CDR3 spans 12 residues. This chain's CDR3 is CSVEEPGTEQYF. The CDR3 DNA reads TGCAGCGTTGAAGAACCAGGGACCGAGCAGTACTTC.

This chain connects TRBV7-5 to TRBJ2-3; the tabulated D call, TRBD2, remains unverified against the DNA. TRBV7-5 constitutes a pseudogene. The CDR3 loop spans 16 amino acids. The CDR3 sequence: CARSAGPRKRTDTQYF. CDR3 DNA: TGTGCCAGAAGCGCGGGACCGCGAAAGCGCACAGATACGCAGTATTTT.

The V call is TRBV7-9, the J call TRBJ2-5; 10 nucleotides match TRBD1. The CDR3 has 16 residues. V was pared by 4 bases and J by 1 base, with 6 bases of the junction left unmatched. CDR1 and CDR2 (germline): SEHNR, FQNEAQ (reference sequence). The chain's CDR3 is CASSWGDRGLQETQYF. The CDR3, as DNA: TGTGCCAGCAGCTGGGGGGACAGGGGCCTCCAAGAGACCCAGTACTTC.

This rearrangement joins TRBV6-5 to TRBJ2-7; the match to TRBD1 covers 7 bases. CDR1 is MNHEY, CDR2 SVGAGI, per germline. Trimming took 0 bases from V and 2 from J; bases not matched to a gene: 4. CDR3 length equals 15 residues. The CDR3 nucleotides are TGTGCCAGCAGTTACTCGGGGACAGATCCCTACGAGCAGTACTTC. Amino acid sequence: CASSYSGTDPYEQYF.